These 22 T cell receptor beta chains came from one sample sequenced in a study of blood T cell repertoires in COVID-19 (dated by TCRdb to 2019 to 2021). The library was built by means of the immunoSEQ multiplex PCR assay. TCRdb mirrors the immuneACCESS table, restricted to in-frame sequences. Some clones are absent from its copies; in checked studies, under half trace to an unresolved V gene, and the reason for the others is unknown. The sample table holds some 80,000 clones, of which around 84% were seen once. The leading ten clones occupy 22% of the sample. Specimen: peripheral blood. The receptors here all came from a woman aged 80 or over in a cohort sampled during active or convalescent COVID-19.

The CDR3 bases are TGTGCCTGGAGGCGGACGGGCGGGTACGAGCAGTACTTC. This translates into CAWRRTGGYEQYF. V gene TRBV30 combines with J gene TRBJ2-7; D possibly corresponds to TRBD2 (5 bases). The CDR3 sequence is 13 residues long. Germline V gene sequence: CDR1 GTSNPN, CDR2 SVGIG (reference sequence). V lost 3 bases to trimming and J lost 4 bases, with 13 bases between them.

The rearrangement links TRBV27 to TRBJ1-1, with unresolved D. V was cut by 7 bases and J by 1 base, with 13 bases left in between. The CDR3 length is 14 residues. Germline assignment: CDR1 MNHEY and CDR2 SMNVEV (reference sequence). The CDR3 loop is CASTPWGGNTEAFF. DNA of the CDR3: TGTGCCAGCACCCCCTGGGGAGGGAACACTGAAGCTTTCTTT.

This chain uses TRBV27 with TRBJ1-6; 7 bases align to TRBD1. CDR3 length: 14 residues. CDR1 and CDR2 (germline): MNHEY, SMNVEV (reference sequence). Trimming took 3 bases from V and 11 from J; bases not matched to a gene: 7. CDR3 sequence reads: CASSFLTGRPPLHF. Written as DNA, the CDR3 is TGTGCCAGCAGTTTTTTGACAGGGCGTCCACCCCTCCACTTT.

CDR3: CASSPKDRGRISNEKLFF. The CDR3 DNA sequence: TGTGCCAGCAGTCCGAAAGACAGGGGGCGAATTTCTAATGAAAAACTGTTTTTT. The rearrangement joins TRBV27 to TRBJ1-4; TRBD1 aligns across 10 bases. The CDR3 has 18 residues. Trimming took 5 bases from V and 3 from J; bases not matched to a gene: 12. The germline CDR1 and CDR2 sequences are MNHEY and SMNVEV (reference sequence).

The chain uses TRBV7-2 and TRBJ2-5, with 11 bases lining up with TRBD2. This CDR3 spans 15 amino acids. CDR1 SGHTA and CDR2 FQGNSA come from the germline V gene. Losses at the gene ends were 2 bases for V and 4 bases for J; bases not matched to a gene: 3. The CDR3 DNA reads TGTGCCAGCAGCTTAACAGGACTAGCGGGAGAGACCCAGTACTTC. Residues: CASSLTGLAGETQYF.

This clone came up once. The J gene is TRBJ2-7, the V gene TRBV6-5, with 12 bases identical to TRBD2. Germline V CDR1 and CDR2: MNHEY, SVGAGI. This CDR3 region has 15 residues. Trimming removed 7 bases from V and 1 base from J; junction bases left unmatched: 5. Here the CDR3 DNA reads TGTGCCAGCAACCAAGGACTAGCGGGATCCTACGAGCAGTACTTC. It codes for CASNQGLAGSYEQYF.

This rearrangement joins TRBV10-3 to TRBJ1-2; D gene uncertain. Trimming cost V 0 bases and J 6 bases, with 11 bases left between them. This CDR3 has 14 amino acids. Germline V gene lookup returns CDR1 ENHRY and CDR2 SYGVKD. The CDR3 loop reads CAISESSGLDGYTF. CDR3 nucleotides: TGTGCCATCAGTGAGTCGTCAGGCTTGGATGGCTACACCTTC.

V usage is TRBV2 and J usage is TRBJ2-5, with D tentatively TRBD1 (6 bases). This CDR3 spans 14 amino acids. Between the trimmed V and J ends, which lost 6 bases and 4 bases, there was a span of 15 bases. Germline V gene sequence: CDR1 SNHLY, CDR2 FYNNEI. CDR3 region: CASRDPGQRETQYF. The CDR3 bases are TGTGCCAGCAGGGACCCGGGACAAAGAGAGACCCAGTACTTC.

This clone has only one observation. The rearrangement links TRBV18 to TRBJ2-2, with 9 bases fitting TRBD1. Germline trimming cut 5 bases from V and 0 bases from J; bases unmatched to any gene: 22. The CDR3 is 22 amino acids. Germline V gene data show CDR1 as KGHSH and CDR2 as LQKENI. The CDR3 loop reads CASSAKPRSGQGLIANTGELFF. CDR3 DNA sequence: TGTGCCAGCTCAGCAAAACCGAGATCGGGACAGGGCCTGATAGCGAACACCGGGGAGCTGTTTTTT.

V usage is TRBV29-1 and J usage is TRBJ1-1, with D maybe TRBD1 (5 bases). Germline assignment: CDR1 SQVTM and CDR2 ANQGSEA. This CDR3 comprises 14 residues. V was cut by 4 bases and J by 4 bases, with 16 bases left in between. As DNA, the CDR3 is TGCAGCGTTGGATCCCACGGGGGGAGCACTGAAGCTTTCTTT. Protein: CSVGSHGGSTEAFF.

This clone was detected a few times. This chain links TRBV19 with TRBJ1-1; maybe TRBD1 (5 bases). The CDR3 loop spans 14 amino acids. Germline lookup yields CDR1 LNHDA and CDR2 SQIVND (reference sequence). V was trimmed by 5 bases and J by 5 bases, leaving 15 bases between them. The CDR3 DNA reads as TGTGCCAGTAGTGAGGGCCTCCGGGGGACTGAAGCTTTCTTT. This sequence encodes CASSEGLRGTEAFF. The complete variable domain, with remaining parts taken from reference TRBV19 and TRBJ1-1, reads DGGITQSPKYLFRKEGQNVTLSCEQNLNHDAMYWYRQDPGQGLRLIYYSQIVNDFQKGDIAEGYSVSREKKESFPLTVTSAQKNPTAFYLCASSEGLRGTEAFFGQGTRLTVV.

The chain uses TRBV18 and TRBJ2-7, with 8 bases that match TRBD2. V lost 3 bases, J lost 5 bases, and 12 bases stayed unmatched. The CDR3 spans 16 residues. CDR1 and CDR2 from the germline V gene are KGHSH and LQKENI. For the CDR3, the DNA is TGTGCCAGCTCACCCCCGGGCAGCGGGAGATCAAACGAGCAGTACTTC. Translation gives CASSPPGSGRSNEQYF.

The rearrangement links TRBV5-1 to TRBJ2-5; D is ambiguous. CDR1 is SGHRS and CDR2 is YFSETQ in the germline V gene. The CDR3 totals 16 residues. V was cut by 0 bases and J by 1 base, with 13 bases left in between. The CDR3 region has the DNA TGCGCCAGCAGCTTGGGCCCGGTAGCAACCCAAGAGACCCAGTACTTC. Protein: CASSLGPVATQETQYF.

This clone showed up just once. The chain couples TRBV28 to TRBJ2-7, with 8 bases lining up with TRBD1. In germline, CDR1 is MDHEN, CDR2 SYDVKM. After removal of 8 bases from V and 3 bases from J, the junction contained 12 bases not matched to a gene. The CDR3 is made up of 15 amino acids. The CDR3 loop reads CASPPRRQGLYEQYF. DNA for the CDR3: TGTGCCAGCCCCCCCCGGAGACAGGGGCTCTACGAGCAGTACTTC.

The gene calls are TRBV27 and TRBJ2-5, with 8 nucleotides matching TRBD2. Germline CDR1 reads MNHEY; CDR2 reads SMNVEV (reference sequence). CDR3 length equals 16 residues. The J segment lost 7 bases and the V segment lost 4 bases, leaving 14 bases of the junction unmatched. In DNA form, the CDR3 reads TGTGCCAGCAGTTCTCGTGTTAGCGGGACCGTGAGGACCCAGTACTTC. Amino acid sequence: CASSSRVSGTVRTQYF.

This chain joins TRBV3-1 (or the pseudogene TRBV3-2) and TRBJ2-6; weak D call: TRBD2 (5 bases). CDR1 and CDR2 from the germline V gene are LGHDT and YNNKEL (reference sequence). V dropped 7 bases and J dropped 0 bases, with 10 bases sitting between them. CDR3 length: 15 residues. CDR3 protein: CASTLGGSGANVLTF. For the CDR3, the DNA is TGTGCCAGCACTCTCGGAGGCTCTGGGGCCAACGTCCTGACTTTC.

The V call is TRBV9, the J call TRBJ2-2, with 11 bases lining up with TRBD1. The CDR3 extends over 15 amino acids. In germline, CDR1 is SGDLS, CDR2 YYNGEE. The V gene end was trimmed by 4 bases and the J gene end by 5 bases; junction bases not matched to a gene: 4. CDR3 protein: CASSPGTGGTGELFF. Here the CDR3 DNA reads TGTGCCAGCAGCCCCGGGACAGGGGGGACCGGGGAGCTGTTTTTT.

The chain has TRBV30 and TRBJ2-7, with D tentatively TRBD1 or TRBD2 (9 bases each). V lost 1 base, J lost 4 bases, and 26 bases lay in between. Germline V CDR1 and CDR2: GTSNPN, SVGIG (reference sequence). There are 18 residues in the CDR3. DNA of the CDR3: TGTGCCTGGAGTGCGGGGGACAGGGTTTGGGGACTAGCATACGAGCAGTACTTC. Its protein is CAWSAGDRVWGLAYEQYF.

In DNA, the CDR3 is TGTGCCAGCAGTGGCCGGGGGCCCCTCCACTTT. Its protein product is CASSGRGPLHF. The rearrangement uses TRBV25-1 and TRBJ1-6, with TRBD1 as a possible D gene (5 bases). Germline V gives CDR1 MGHDK, CDR2 SYGVNS. Trimming shortened V by 4 bases and J by 13 bases, and 8 bases separated the two germline ends. CDR3 length equals 11 residues.

This clone was observed a single time. The chain combines TRBV12-2 with TRBJ2-7; the table's TRBD1 call for D was not verified on the DNA. TRBV12-2 is annotated as a pseudogene. The CDR3 spans 15 residues. The CDR3 DNA is TGTGCAAGTCGCTTAGCCCGGACAGAATGGTACGAGCAGTACGTC. Protein sequence: CASRLARTEWYEQYV.

Here the CDR3 reads CASSIVINQPQHF. Written as DNA, the CDR3 is TGTGCCAGTAGTATAGTCATTAATCAGCCCCAGCATTTT. The chain recombines TRBV19 with TRBJ1-5; no firm D call. Trimming stripped 1 base from V and 4 bases from J, with 5 bases between. Germline values: CDR1 LNHDA, CDR2 SQIVND (reference sequence). The CDR3 is 13 amino acids.

The chain uses TRBV29-1 and TRBJ1-2, with a possible D match to TRBD1 (6 bases). This CDR3 comprises 13 residues. Trimming removed 2 bases at V and 4 bases at J, with 11 bases between. Germline V lookup: CDR1 SQVTM, CDR2 ANQGSEA. In DNA, the CDR3 is TGCAGCGTTGAACGGCAGGGGAGCTATGGCTACACCTTC. It is translated as CSVERQGSYGYTF.